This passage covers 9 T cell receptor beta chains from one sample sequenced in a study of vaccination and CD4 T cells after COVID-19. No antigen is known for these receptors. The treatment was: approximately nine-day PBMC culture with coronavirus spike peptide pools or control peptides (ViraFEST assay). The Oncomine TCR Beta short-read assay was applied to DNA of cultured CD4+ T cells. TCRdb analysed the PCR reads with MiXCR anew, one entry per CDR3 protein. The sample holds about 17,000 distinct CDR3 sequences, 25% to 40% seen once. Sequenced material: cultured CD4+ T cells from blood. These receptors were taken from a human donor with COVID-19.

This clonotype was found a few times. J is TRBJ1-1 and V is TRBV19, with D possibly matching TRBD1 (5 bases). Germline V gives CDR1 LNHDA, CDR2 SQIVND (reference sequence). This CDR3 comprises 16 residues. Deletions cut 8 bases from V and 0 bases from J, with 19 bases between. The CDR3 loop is CASGAWGRALNTEAFF. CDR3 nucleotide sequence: TGTGCCAGTGGGGCTTGGGGCAGGGCCTTGAACACTGAAGCTTTCTTT.

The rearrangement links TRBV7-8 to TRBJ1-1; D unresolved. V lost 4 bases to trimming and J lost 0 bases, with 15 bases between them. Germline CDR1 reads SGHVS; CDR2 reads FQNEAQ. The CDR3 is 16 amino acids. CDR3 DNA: TGTGCCAGCAGCTCCGTTGGGTGGGGAGTGAACACTGAAGCTTTCTTT. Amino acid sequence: CASSSVGWGVNTEAFF.

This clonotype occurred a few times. In DNA form, the CDR3 reads TGTGCCATCAGGCGGACACCAATGAACTATGGCTACACCTTC. Protein sequence: CAIRRTPMNYGYTF. V usage is TRBV10-3 and J usage is TRBJ1-2; TRBD1 might be the D (5 bases). The CDR3 extends over 14 amino acids. Germline V lookup: CDR1 ENHRY, CDR2 SYGVKD. V shed 6 bases and J shed 2 bases, with 13 bases lying between them.

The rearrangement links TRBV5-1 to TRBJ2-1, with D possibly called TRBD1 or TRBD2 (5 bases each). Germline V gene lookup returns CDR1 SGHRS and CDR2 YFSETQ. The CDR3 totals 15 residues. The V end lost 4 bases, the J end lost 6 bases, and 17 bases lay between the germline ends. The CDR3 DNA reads TGCGCCAGCAGCATCGGGACCGCGTCGGGCAATGAGCAGTTCTTC. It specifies CASSIGTASGNEQFF.

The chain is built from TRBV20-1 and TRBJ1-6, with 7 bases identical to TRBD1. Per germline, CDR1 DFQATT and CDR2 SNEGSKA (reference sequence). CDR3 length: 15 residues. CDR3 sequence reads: CIALESGTVYSPLHF. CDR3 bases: TGCATTGCCCTCGAGTCCGGGACAGTCTATTCACCCCTCCACTTT.

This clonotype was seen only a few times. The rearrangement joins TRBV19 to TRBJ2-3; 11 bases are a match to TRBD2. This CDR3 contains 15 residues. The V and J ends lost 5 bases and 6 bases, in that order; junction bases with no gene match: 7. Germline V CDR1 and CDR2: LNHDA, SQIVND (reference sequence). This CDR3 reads CASSVGTSGSDTQYF. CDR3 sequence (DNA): TGTGCCAGTAGTGTGGGGACTAGCGGCTCGGATACGCAGTATTTT.

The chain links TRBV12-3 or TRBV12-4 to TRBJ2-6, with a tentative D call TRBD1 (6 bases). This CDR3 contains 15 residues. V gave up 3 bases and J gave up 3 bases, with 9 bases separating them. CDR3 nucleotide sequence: TGTGCCAGCAGTTTCTCAGGGGTTGGGGCCAACGTCCTGACTTTC. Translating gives CASSFSGVGANVLTF.

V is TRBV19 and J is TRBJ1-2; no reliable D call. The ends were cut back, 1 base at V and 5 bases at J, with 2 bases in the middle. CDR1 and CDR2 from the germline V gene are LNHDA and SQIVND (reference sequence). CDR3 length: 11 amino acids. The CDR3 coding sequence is TGTGCCAGTAGTATAGGTTATGGCTACACCTTC. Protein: CASSIGYGYTF. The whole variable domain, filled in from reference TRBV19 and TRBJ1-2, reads DGGITQSPKYLFRKEGQNVTLSCEQNLNHDAMYWYRQDPGQGLRLIYYSQIVNDFQKGDIAEGYSVSREKKESFPLTVTSAQKNPTAFYLCASSIGYGYTFGSGTRLTVV.

The CDR3 protein is CASSQEGALPGELFF. The CDR3 DNA reads TGCGCCAGCAGCCAAGAAGGGGCGCTTCCCGGGGAGCTGTTTTTT. The genes are TRBV4-3 and TRBJ2-2; TRBD1 is a possible D gene (5 bases). Germline values: CDR1 LGHNA, CDR2 YSLEER. The germline V and J ends were trimmed by 0 bases and 6 bases, with 11 bases remaining between them. CDR3 length equals 15 residues.